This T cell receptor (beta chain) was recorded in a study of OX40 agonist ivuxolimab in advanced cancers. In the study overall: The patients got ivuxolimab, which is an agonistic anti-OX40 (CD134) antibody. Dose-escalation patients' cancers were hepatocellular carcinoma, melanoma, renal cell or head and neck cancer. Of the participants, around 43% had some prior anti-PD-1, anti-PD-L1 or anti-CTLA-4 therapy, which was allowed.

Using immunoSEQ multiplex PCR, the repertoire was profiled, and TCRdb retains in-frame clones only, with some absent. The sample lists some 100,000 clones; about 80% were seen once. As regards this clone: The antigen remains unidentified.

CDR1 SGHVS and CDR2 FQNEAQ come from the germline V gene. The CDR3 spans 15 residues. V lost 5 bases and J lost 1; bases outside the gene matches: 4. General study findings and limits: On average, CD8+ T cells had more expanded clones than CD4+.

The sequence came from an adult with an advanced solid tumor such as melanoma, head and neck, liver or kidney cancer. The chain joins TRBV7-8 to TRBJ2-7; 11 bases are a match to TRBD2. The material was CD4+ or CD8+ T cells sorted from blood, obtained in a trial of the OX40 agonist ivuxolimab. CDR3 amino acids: CASSRGTSGSYEQYF. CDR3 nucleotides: TGTGCCAGCAGCCGAGGGACTAGCGGATCCTACGAGCAGTACTTC.